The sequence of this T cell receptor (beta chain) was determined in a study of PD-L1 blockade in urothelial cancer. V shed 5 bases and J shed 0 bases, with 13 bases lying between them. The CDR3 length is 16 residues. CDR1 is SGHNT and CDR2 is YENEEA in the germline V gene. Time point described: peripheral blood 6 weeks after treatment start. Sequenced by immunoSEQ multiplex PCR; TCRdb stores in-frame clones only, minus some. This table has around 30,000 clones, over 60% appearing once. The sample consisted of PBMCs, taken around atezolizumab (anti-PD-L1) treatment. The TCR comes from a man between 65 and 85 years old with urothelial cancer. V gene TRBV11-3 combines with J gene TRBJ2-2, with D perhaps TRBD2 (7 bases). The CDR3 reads CASSRDGGPNTGELFF. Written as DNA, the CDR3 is TGTGCCAGCAGCCGCGACGGGGGGCCGAACACCGGGGAGCTGTTTTTT.